This T cell receptor beta chain was recovered during a study of blood T cell repertoires in COVID-19 (TCRdb year 2020). Describing the broader study: Samples covering the acute and convalescent phases of COVID-19 were provided by collaborators in the United States, Italy and Spain. The material from the prospective study consisted of cDNA or gDNA derived from T cells, B-cell-depleted T cells, or PBMCs. The dataset comprised deeply sampled blood TCRbeta repertoires from subjects exposed to, actively infected with, or recovered from COVID-19. A freely available public database, intended as a resource for researchers studying the immune response to SARS-CoV-2, is where the repertoires were released. Samples came from the ongoing ImmuneRACE study (first 160 participants) plus 1,254 subjects from 6 global collaborators. A de-identified subject ID, COVID-19 status, age in years and sex were almost always included in the sample metadata. Where available, HLA class I and class II types were obtained from metadata supplied by the sample provider rather than from assay-based typing.

The research as a whole found: The amount of clinical and demographic metadata varied by source and participant and was provided uncurated.

In regard to this clone: Its cognate antigen has yet to be identified. There are no base qualities to consult, and no much larger clone falls within one base.

Whole blood was collected in K2EDTA tubes by collaborating institutions according to the institutions' own protocols. For TCRbeta analysis, collaborators shipped samples in one of three forms: frozen whole blood, isolated PBMCs, or DNA extracted from either of those sample types. The CDR3 sequence holds 14 residues, the cysteine and phenylalanine included. The read is trimmed to its CDR3 DNA, 42 bases read in frame from base 1. Trimming takes 6 bases off V and 6 bases off J; junction bases not matched to a gene: 8. The germline V gene sets CDR1 to MDHEN and CDR2 to SYDVKM. The immunoSEQ Assay, a bias-controlled multiplex PCR, was used to amplify TCRbeta CDR3 regions from genomic DNA. The source study handled its data this way. Nucleated cell counts per sample were estimated from amplification of reference gene primers within the assay. Sequence reads were collapsed and filtered to measure the absolute abundance of every unique TCRbeta CDR3 rearrangement. For each sample, productive Simpson clonality was calculated by taking the square root of Simpson's diversity index across productive rearrangements. In its TCRdb copy, this immuneACCESS table keeps in-frame sequences only and misses some clones. Where compared with another copy, unresolved V genes explain less than half of these, and the others have no known cause. For V, J and clone size, that table is used; D and trimming come from the DNA. The sample table records under 60,000 clones; roughly 85% of these occur just once. The top ten constitute under 6% of the sample.

The receptor was isolated from a human donor in a cohort sampled during active COVID-19. Rearrangement joined TRBV28 to TRBJ1-2; TRBD1 fits 9 bases in the junction. Material for sequencing was peripheral blood. The CDR3: CASRLTGTGNGYTF. The nucleotide sequence is given as TGTGCCAGCAGACTTACCGGGACAGGGAATGGCTACACCTTC.